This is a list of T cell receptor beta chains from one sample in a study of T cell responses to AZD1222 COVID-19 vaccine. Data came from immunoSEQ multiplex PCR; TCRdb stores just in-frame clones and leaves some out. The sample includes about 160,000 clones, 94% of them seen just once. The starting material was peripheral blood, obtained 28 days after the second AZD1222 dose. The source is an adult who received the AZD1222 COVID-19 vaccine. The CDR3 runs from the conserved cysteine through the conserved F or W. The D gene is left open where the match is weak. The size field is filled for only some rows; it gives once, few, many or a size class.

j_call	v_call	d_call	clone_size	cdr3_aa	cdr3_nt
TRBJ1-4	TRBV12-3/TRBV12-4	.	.	CASSLEGEKLFF	TGTGCCAGCAGTTTAGAGGGTGAAAAACTGTTTTTT
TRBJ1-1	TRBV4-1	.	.	CASSFSRWVAEAFF	TGCGCCAGCAGCTTTTCTCGTTGGGTCGCTGAAGCTTTCTTT
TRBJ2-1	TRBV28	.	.	CASSLSLGSVNEQFF	TGTGCCAGCAGTTTAAGTCTAGGTAGTGTAAATGAGCAGTTCTTC
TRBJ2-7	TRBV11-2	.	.	CASSLRTGSYEQYF	TGTGCCAGCAGCTTACGAACAGGGTCCTACGAGCAGTACTTC
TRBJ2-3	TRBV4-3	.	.	CASSQVGAGWADTQYF	TGCGCCAGCAGCCAAGTTGGGGCGGGGTGGGCAGATACGCAGTATTTT
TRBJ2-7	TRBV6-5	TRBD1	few	CASSFGTGSYEQYF	TGTGCCAGCAGTTTCGGGACAGGGAGCTACGAGCAGTACTTC
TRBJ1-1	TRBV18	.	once	CASSPGLVAGTEAFF	TGTGCCAGCTCACCAGGGTTGGTCGCCGGCACTGAAGCTTTCTTT
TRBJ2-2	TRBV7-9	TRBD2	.	CASSSGLAGERGELFF	TGTGCCAGCAGCTCGGGACTAGCGGGAGAGCGAGGGGAGCTGTTTTTT
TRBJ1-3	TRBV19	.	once	CASSPDLYSGNTIYF	TGTGCCAGTTCCCCTGACTTATACTCTGGAAACACCATATATTTT
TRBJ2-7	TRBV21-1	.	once	CASTKRTSGRYLYEQYF	TGTGCCAGCACTAAGCGTACTAGCGGGAGGTACCTCTACGAGCAGTACTTC
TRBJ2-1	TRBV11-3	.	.	CASSREDNEQFF	TGTGCCAGCAGTAGGGAGGACAATGAGCAGTTCTTC
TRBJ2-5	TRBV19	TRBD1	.	CASSIGGQVGETQYF	TGTGCCAGTAGTATAGGGGGACAGGTCGGGGAGACCCAGTACTTC
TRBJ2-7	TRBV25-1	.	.	CASSVTRLGEQYF	TGTGCCAGCAGTGTAACGCGGTTAGGCGAGCAGTACTTC
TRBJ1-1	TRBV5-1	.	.	CASSLGSLNTEAFF	TGCGCCAGCAGCTTGGGCTCTCTTAACACTGAAGCTTTCTTT
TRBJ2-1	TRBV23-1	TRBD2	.	CASSGVKREKNEQFF	TGCGCCAGCAGTGGGGTAAAGCGGGAGAAGAATGAGCAGTTCTTC
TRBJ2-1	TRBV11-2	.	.	CASSLTSETYNEQFF	TGTGCCAGCAGCTTAACTTCAGAAACCTACAATGAGCAGTTCTTC